This T cell receptor (beta chain) was sequenced during a study of blood T cell repertoires in COVID-19. Study details: The United States, Italy and Spain supplied acute and convalescent COVID-19 samples. Sample material is recorded as cDNA or gDNA derived from T cells, B-cell-depleted T cells, or PBMCs.

As processed by the authors: Amplification with reference gene primers provided the estimates of nucleated cell counts. The assay was immunoSEQ multiplex PCR, and TCRdb's table has in-frame clones only and misses some. V and J calls and clone size come straight from that table; D and trimming were deduced from the DNA. The sample holds about 140,000 clones; 65% to 85% are singletons and the top ten take less than 9.5%. Trimming cost V 3 bases and J 5 bases; bases outside gene matches: 7. This CDR3 has 15 residues. Germline CDR1 and CDR2: KGHSH and LQKENI. This clonotype was sampled from a human donor in a cohort sampled during active COVID-19. The J gene is TRBJ2-1, the V gene TRBV18; 7 bases map to TRBD2. Sequenced input: peripheral blood. The CDR3 nucleotides read TGTGCCAGCTCACCCAAGCGGGGCCAAAACAATGAGCAGTTCTTC. Protein product: CASSPKRGQNNEQFF.